This T cell receptor (beta chain) was identified in a study of blood T cell repertoires in COVID-19. As for the study in general: From T cells, B-cell-depleted T cells, or PBMCs came the material, which was cDNA or gDNA.

Individuals drawn from 24 US areas were roughly 18 to 100 years old. V lost 0 bases and J lost 7, with 9 bases in between. The CDR3 loop spans 13 amino acids. CDR1 and CDR2 from the germline V gene are MNHEY and SVGEGT. TCRdb's table, derived via immunoSEQ multiplex PCR, lists solely in-frame clones and lacks some. The sample records some 230,000 clones, around four fifths being singletons. This sequence originates from a middle-aged man who had recovered from COVID-19. Sequenced sample: PBMCs or T cells enriched from blood (not recorded which). The chain carries TRBV6-2 or TRBV6-3 and TRBJ1-2; D not resolved. CDR3: CASSYSTGGGYTF. DNA of the CDR3: TGTGCCAGCAGTTACTCGACGGGTGGTGGCTACACCTTC.